The 3 T cell receptor beta chains below were found in one sample sequenced in a study of a mutant IDH1 vaccine in newly diagnosed glioma (dated by TCRdb to the early 2020s). In light of the paper, this sample's time point label describes: baseline, week 1 (first vaccination visit). The sample's treatment or condition label, decoded: pre-vaccination baseline after standard-of-care therapy. The library was produced with the immunoSEQ multiplex PCR assay. Sourced from immuneACCESS, this table was stored by TCRdb with only in-frame sequences that have V and J called. A share of the clones is absent; for the studies checked, an unresolved V gene accounts for under half, and the remainder has no known explanation. Here the sample has about 98,000 clones; about 87% occur a single time. Together, the top ten hold under 0.65% of the sample. The specimen was PBMCs, collected from a glioma patient treated with radiotherapy, temozolomide or both. The receptor set was obtained from a woman between 45 and 60 years old with glioma.

The gene calls are TRBV9 and TRBJ2-1, with D possibly TRBD2 on 6 matching bases. There are 16 residues in the CDR3. V lost 0 bases and J 0 bases, leaving 10 bases between the germline ends. Germline assignment: CDR1 SGDLS and CDR2 YYNGEE. The CDR3 DNA follows: TGTGCCAGCAGCGTAGACGAGGGAGGCTCCTACAATGAGCAGTTCTTC. Encoded protein: CASSVDEGGSYNEQFF.

The V and J genes are TRBV6-5 and TRBJ2-5; D is possibly TRBD1 (5 bases). CDR3 length: 15 residues. Between the trimmed V and J ends, which lost 2 bases and 7 bases, there was a span of 17 bases. Germline lookup yields CDR1 MNHEY and CDR2 SVGAGI. The DNA of the CDR3 is TGTGCCAGCAGTTACCATACAGGTCGAGTAGGGACCCAGTACTTC. Its translation: CASSYHTGRVGTQYF.

DNA of the CDR3: TGTGCCAGCTGGGACGCAGACTACGAGCAGTACTTC. This sequence encodes CASWDADYEQYF. The chain is built from TRBV28 and TRBJ2-7, with D tentatively TRBD1 or TRBD2 (5 bases each). CDR3 length: 12 amino acids. Germline V CDR1 and CDR2: MDHEN, SYDVKM. V was trimmed by 8 bases and J by 3 bases, leaving 11 bases between them.